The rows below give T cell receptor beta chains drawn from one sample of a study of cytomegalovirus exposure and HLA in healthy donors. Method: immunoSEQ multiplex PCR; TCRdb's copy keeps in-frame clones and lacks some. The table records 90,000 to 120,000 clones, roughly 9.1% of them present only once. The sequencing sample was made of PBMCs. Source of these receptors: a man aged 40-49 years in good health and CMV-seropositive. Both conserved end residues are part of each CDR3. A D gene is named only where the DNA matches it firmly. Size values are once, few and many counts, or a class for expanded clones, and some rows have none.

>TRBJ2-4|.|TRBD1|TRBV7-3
TGTGCCAGCAGTTCCGACAGGGGAGCGGACATTCAGTACTTC
CASSSDRGADIQYF
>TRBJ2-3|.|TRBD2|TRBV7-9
TGTGCCAGCAGCTTTACGGGAGGTGCAGATACGCAGTATTTT
CASSFTGGADTQYF
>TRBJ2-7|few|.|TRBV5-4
TGTGCCAGCAGCTTGGCTGGGGGCGAATACGAGCAGTACTTC
CASSLAGGEYEQYF
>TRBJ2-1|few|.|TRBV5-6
TGTGCCAGCAGGGTCGGGACACATATACAAGGTGAGCAGTTCTTC
CASRVGTHIQGEQFF
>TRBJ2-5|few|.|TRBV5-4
TGTGCCAGCAGACCACAGGGTTCTACGGAGACCCAGTACTTC
CASRPQGSTETQYF
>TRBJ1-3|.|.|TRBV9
TGTGCCAGCAGCGTAGAAGGAGGGCCCTCTGGAAACACCATATATTTT
CASSVEGGPSGNTIYF
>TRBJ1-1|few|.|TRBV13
TGTGCCAGCAGCTTCCCCGTGGAGTCGAACACTGAAGCTTTCTTT
CASSFPVESNTEAFF
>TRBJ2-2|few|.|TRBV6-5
TGTGCCAGCGGAGGGAACACCGGGGAGCTGTTTTTT
CASGGNTGELFF
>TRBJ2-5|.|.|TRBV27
TGTGCCAGCAGTTTGACCCCCCCGGGGACCCAGTACTTC
CASSLTPPGTQYF
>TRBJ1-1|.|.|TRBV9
TGTGCCAGCAGCAATAGGGCGGGGGCCGACACTGAAGCTTTCTTT
CASSNRAGADTEAFF
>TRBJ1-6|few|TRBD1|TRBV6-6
TGTGCCAGCAGACGGACAGGGGATAATTCACCCCTCCACTTT
CASRRTGDNSPLHF
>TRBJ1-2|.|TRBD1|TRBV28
TGTGCCAGCAGCCGGGACAGGGCAGGGGGCTACACCTTC
CASSRDRAGGYTF
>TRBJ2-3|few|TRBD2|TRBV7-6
TGTGCCAGTAGTAGCGGGTCAGATACGCAGTATTTT
CASSSGSDTQYF
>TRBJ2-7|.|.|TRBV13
TGTGCCAGCAGCTTAGCTACAGGCTCTCACGAGCAGTACTTC
CASSLATGSHEQYF
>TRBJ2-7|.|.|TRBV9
TGTGCCAGCAGCGTAGGAATGGCCAGCGAGCAGTACTTC
CASSVGMASEQYF
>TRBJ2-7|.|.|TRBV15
TGTGCCACCAGCAGAGGGGACACCTTGCCCTACGAGCAGTACTTC
CATSRGDTLPYEQYF
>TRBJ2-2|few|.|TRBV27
TGTGCCAGCAGTTCGGGACTGATAAACACCGGGGAGCTGTTTTTT
CASSSGLINTGELFF
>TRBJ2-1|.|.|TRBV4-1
TGCGCCAGCAGCCAAGAGAGCTCCTACAATGAGCAGTTCTTC
CASSQESSYNEQFF
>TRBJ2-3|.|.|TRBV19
TGTGCCAGTATAGCCCCCGGGAGAGAAGATACGCAGTATTTT
CASIAPGREDTQYF
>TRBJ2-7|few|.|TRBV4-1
TGCGCCAGCAGCCAAGGATACTCTCTTCTCGAGCAGTACTTC
CASSQGYSLLEQYF
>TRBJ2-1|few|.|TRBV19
TGTGCCAGTAGTTTAATCTACAATGAGCAGTTCTTC
CASSLIYNEQFF
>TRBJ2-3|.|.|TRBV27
TGTGCCAGCAGTTTAATTTCAGGGGACAGCACAGATACGCAGTATTTT
CASSLISGDSTDTQYF
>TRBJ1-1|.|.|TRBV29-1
TGCAGCGTTCCGGTTTACACTGAAGCTTTCTTT
CSVPVYTEAFF
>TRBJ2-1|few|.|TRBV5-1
TGCGCCAGCCGAATGAGAAACCAACTCTCCTACAATGAGCAGTTCTTC
CASRMRNQLSYNEQFF
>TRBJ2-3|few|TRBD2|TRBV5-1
TGCGCCAGCAAGGAAGGGCTAGCGGGAAACACAGATACGCAGTATTTT
CASKEGLAGNTDTQYF
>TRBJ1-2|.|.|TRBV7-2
TGTGCCAGCAGCTTAGCGTTCCAGGCCTATGGCTACACCTTC
CASSLAFQAYGYTF
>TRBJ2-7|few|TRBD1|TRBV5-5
TGTGCCAGCAGTCCTGGGACAGGGGTCCTCAAAATATCCTACGAGCAGTACTTC
CASSPGTGVLKISYEQYF
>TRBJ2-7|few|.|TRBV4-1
TGCGCCAGCAGCCACATCCCAGTGGGGACACAGACCTACGAGCAGTACTTC
CASSHIPVGTQTYEQYF
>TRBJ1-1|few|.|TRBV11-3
TGTGCCAGCAGCTTCACAGGGCTGAGCACTGAAGCTTTCTTT
CASSFTGLSTEAFF
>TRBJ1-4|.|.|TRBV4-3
TGCGCCAGCAGCCCTCAAAGCCCGGTTGAGAATGAAAAACTGTTTTTT
CASSPQSPVENEKLFF
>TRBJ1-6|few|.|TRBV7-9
TGTGCCAGCAGCTCTCCAGGGCCCACACCCCTCCACTTT
CASSSPGPTPLHF
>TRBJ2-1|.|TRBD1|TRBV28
TGTGCCAGCAGCTCCCGGACAGGGTTTTCCTACAATGAGCAGTTCTTC
CASSSRTGFSYNEQFF
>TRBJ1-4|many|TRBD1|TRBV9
TGTGCCAGCAGCGGGGGGACAGGTGCCCCCGTGGATGAAAAACTGTTTTTT
CASSGGTGAPVDEKLFF
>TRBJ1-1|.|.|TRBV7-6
TGTGCCAGCAGCCCGACAACGATTCTTAACACTGAAGCTTTCTTT
CASSPTTILNTEAFF
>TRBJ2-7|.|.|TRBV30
TGTGCCTGGAAGGGCAGGGTAACCTACGAGCAGTACTTC
CAWKGRVTYEQYF
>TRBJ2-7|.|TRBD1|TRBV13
TGTGCCAGCAGGCAGGGGGCATATTCGGACGAGCAGTACTTC
CASRQGAYSDEQYF
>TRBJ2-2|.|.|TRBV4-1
TGCGCCAGCAGCCCCCATTTGACTTATAACACCGGGGAGCTGTTTTTT
CASSPHLTYNTGELFF
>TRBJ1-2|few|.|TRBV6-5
TGTGCCAGCAGTTACAATGGGGAGGACTATGGCTACACCTTC
CASSYNGEDYGYTF
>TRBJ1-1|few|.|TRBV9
TGTGCCAGCAGCGTAGATCCGGGTTTGACTGAAGCTTTCTTT
CASSVDPGLTEAFF